This entry describes one TCR beta chain. This entry comes from a study of blood T cell repertoires in COVID-19. Looking at the study overall: The study drew acute and convalescent COVID-19 samples from the United States, Italy and Spain. T cells, B-cell-depleted T cells, or PBMCs provided the cDNA or gDNA that served as material.

In the source study's methods: Estimation of nucleated cell counts relied on the amplification of reference gene primers. The protocol was immunoSEQ multiplex PCR, while the TCRdb copy is restricted to in-frame clones and leaves out a portion. Clone size and the V and J calls come from that table; the DNA yielded D and trimming. The table lists around 290,000 clones, roughly 90% of them singletons. Sequencing used peripheral blood. This clonotype originated in a man aged 40-49 years with acute or convalescent COVID-19.

CDR3 region: CASSLIGDTEAFF. The DNA for the CDR3 is TGCGCCAGCAGCTTGATCGGGGACACTGAAGCTTTCTTT. The rearrangement uses TRBV5-1 and TRBJ1-1; unclear D gene. CDR1 is SGHRS and CDR2 is YFSETQ in the germline V gene. The CDR3 consists of 13 residues. Trimming took 1 base from V and 3 from J, leaving 7 bases between them.